The 14 T cell receptor beta chains in this list originate from one sample, sequenced in a study of shared clonotypes between healthy human individuals. Profiling relied on immunoSEQ multiplex PCR, and the TCRdb table lists in-frame clones only, not all of them. The repertoire has 2 million to 2.5 million clones, about 90% of them found once; the top ten carry 0.3% to 0.4%. Sequencing input: naive CD4+ T cells from PBMCs. The subset: CD45RA+ positively selected. These receptors were taken from a man between 18 and 29 years old in good health. Some clones in this sample may be carry-over from other donors' samples.

The chain joins TRBV6-5 to TRBJ1-1; maybe TRBD1 (5 bases). Germline CDR1 and CDR2: MNHEY and SVGAGI. Trimming cost V 7 bases and J 8 bases, with 17 bases left between them. This CDR3 comprises 13 residues. The CDR3 DNA follows: TGTGCCAGCACCCTAATCTGGGACGGGGAAGCTTTCTTT. It is translated as CASTLIWDGEAFF.

Comment on this clone: Other DNA sequences in this sample translate to the same CDR3. This CDR3 is CASSRQGQNTGELFF. The CDR3, as DNA: TGTGCCAGCAGTCGACAGGGACAGAACACCGGGGAGCTGTTTTTT. This sequence joins TRBV6-5 and TRBJ2-2, with 7 bases fitting TRBD1. The germline V gene has CDR1 MNHEY and CDR2 SVGAGI. The CDR3 consists of 15 residues. J gave up 1 base and V 5 bases, and 4 bases lay outside the gene matches.

The chain joins TRBV30 to TRBJ1-6; TRBD1 matches 9 bases. The J segment lost 7 bases and the V segment lost 2 bases, leaving 6 bases of the junction unmatched. Per germline, CDR1 GTSNPN and CDR2 SVGIG (reference sequence). CDR3 length equals 15 residues. The chain's CDR3 is CAWSNPGQGNSPLHF. The CDR3 DNA reads as TGTGCCTGGAGTAACCCGGGACAGGGAAATTCACCCCTCCACTTT.

The rearrangement links TRBV27 to TRBJ2-7; the D gene is possibly TRBD2 (5 bases). The CDR3 consists of 16 residues. Per the germline V gene, CDR1 is MNHEY and CDR2 is SMNVEV (reference sequence). V lost 6 bases and J lost 6, with 24 bases in between. Here the CDR3 reads CASSSLRAERDGEQYF. The CDR3 DNA follows: TGTGCCAGCAGCTCCCTCCGAGCGGAAAGAGATGGCGAGCAGTACTTC.

With regard to this clone: Other DNA sequences in this specimen translate into the identical CDR3. This sequence joins TRBV7-9 and TRBJ2-1; D is possibly TRBD1 or TRBD2 (5 bases each). Trimming took 4 bases from V and 4 from J, leaving 8 bases between them. CDR3 length equals 13 residues. Looked up from germline, CDR1 is SEHNR and CDR2 is FQNEAQ (reference sequence). In DNA form, the CDR3 reads TGTGCCAGCAGCTCGGGACGTTACAATGAGCAGTTCTTC. Amino acid sequence: CASSSGRYNEQFF. Based on the CDR3 plus reference TRBV7-9 and TRBJ2-1, the full variable domain is DTGVSQNPRHKITKRGQNVTFRCDPISEHNRLYWYRQTLGQGPEFLTYFQNEAQLEKSRLLSDRFSAERPKGSFSTLEIQRTEQGDSAMYLCASSSGRYNEQFFGPGTRLTVL.

The chain uses TRBV2 and TRBJ1-2, with D perhaps TRBD1 (6 bases). Germline CDR1 reads SNHLY; CDR2 reads FYNNEI. Trimming left V 0 bases short and J 4 bases short, with 12 bases between. CDR3 size: 15 residues. The CDR3 DNA reads TGTGCCAGCAGTGAAGCAGGGGGAGAAGGCTATGGCTACACCTTC. Translated: CASSEAGGEGYGYTF.

The J gene is TRBJ2-1, the V gene TRBV28, with D possibly being TRBD1 or TRBD2 (6 bases each). Germline CDR1 and CDR2: MDHEN and SYDVKM. V dropped 3 bases and J dropped 8 bases, with 14 bases sitting between them. This CDR3 spans 14 amino acids. DNA for the CDR3: TGTGCCAGCAGTTTCGAGGGGGGACGGGATGAGCAGTTCTTC. As protein: CASSFEGGRDEQFF.

The chain joins TRBV29-1 to TRBJ2-2; TRBD2 matches at 14 bases. V lost 4 bases to trimming and J lost 7 bases; unmatched junction nucleotides: 5. The CDR3 loop spans 15 amino acids. CDR1 is SQVTM, CDR2 ANQGSEA, per germline. This chain's CDR3 is CSVGLAGGLGGELFF. In DNA, the CDR3 is TGCAGCGTTGGACTAGCGGGAGGGCTAGGCGGGGAGCTGTTTTTT.

This chain uses TRBV6-1 with TRBJ2-3, with TRBD1 matching 7 bases. V trimming: 7 bases; J trimming: 3 bases; junction bases outside the gene matches: 7. The CDR3 spans 14 residues. Germline assignment: CDR1 MNHNS and CDR2 SASEGT. The DNA for the CDR3 is TGTGCCAGCATCTTGACAGGGAGTACAGATACGCAGTATTTT. Residues: CASILTGSTDTQYF.

The rearrangement joins TRBV25-1 to TRBJ1-3, with a tentative D call TRBD1 (5 bases). The CDR3 extends over 16 amino acids. Germline-derived CDR1 and CDR2 are MGHDK and SYGVNS. V gave up 1 base and J gave up 8 bases, with 18 bases separating them. The CDR3 DNA sequence: TGTGCCAGCAGTGAATTTAGGGCAGGGCAGACGGACACCATATATTTT. As protein: CASSEFRAGQTDTIYF.

The V and J genes are TRBV28 and TRBJ2-7; 7 bases fit TRBD1. There are 14 residues in the CDR3. V gave up 8 bases and J gave up 1 base; unmatched junction bases: 8. Germline assignment: CDR1 MDHEN and CDR2 SYDVKM. CDR3: CASLRQGLSYEQYF. CDR3 nucleotides: TGTGCCAGCCTCAGACAGGGATTATCCTACGAGCAGTACTTC.

In its sample, this clone was seen a few times. The J gene is TRBJ1-1, the V gene TRBV28; D is undetermined. Germline CDR1 MDHEN, CDR2 SYDVKM. CDR3 size: 14 residues. Trimming cost V 6 bases and J 5 bases, with 16 bases left between them. CDR3 protein: CASRRYLFGTEAFF. In DNA form, the CDR3 reads TGTGCCAGCAGAAGATACCTTTTTGGGACTGAAGCTTTCTTT.

CDR3: CASSLNRGRTEAFF. DNA of the CDR3: TGTGCCAGCAGCTTGAACAGGGGGCGGACTGAAGCTTTCTTT. The rearrangement uses TRBV5-6 and TRBJ1-1; 9 nucleotides line up with TRBD1. The CDR3 has 14 amino acids. Germline CDR1 and CDR2: SGHDT and YYEEEE. The J segment lost 5 bases and the V segment lost 1 base, leaving 3 bases of the junction unmatched.

The V gene is TRBV19, the J gene TRBJ1-1; TRBD1 matches at 7 bases. Losses at the gene ends were 8 bases for V and 6 bases for J; bases not matched to a gene: 12. The CDR3 loop spans 14 amino acids. Germline V CDR1 and CDR2: LNHDA, SQIVND (reference sequence). DNA of the CDR3: TGTGCCAGTGGGTACGACAGGGAGGGGGCTGAAGCTTTCTTT. Translation gives CASGYDREGAEAFF.